This T cell receptor (beta chain) is from a study of shared clonotypes between healthy human individuals. Overall study context: The donor group consisted of a couple of women and three men, aged 18 to 49. CD8 memory received one plate per donor, CD8 naive two, CD4 memory three and CD4 naive three.

TCRdb's copy holds only in-frame clones and misses some; the assay was immunoSEQ multiplex PCR. Of about 2.4 million clones in the sample, 90% to 95% were seen once. Trimming removed 0 bases from V and 4 bases from J; junction bases left unmatched: 6. The CDR3 contains 16 residues. Germline V gene lookup returns CDR1 SGHRS and CDR2 YFSETQ. Note on this clone: The same CDR3 arises from other DNA sequences in this sample as well.

The sequencing input was naive CD4+ T cells from PBMCs. This sample's subset: CD45RA+ positively selected. The origin of this receptor is a man aged 18 to 30 in good health. Some clones in this sample may be carry-over from other donors' samples. The chain is built from TRBV5-1 and TRBJ2-7, with 11 bases that match TRBD2. The CDR3 sequence is CASSLELAGVNYEQYF. CDR3 DNA: TGCGCCAGCAGCTTGGAACTAGCGGGAGTTAATTACGAGCAGTACTTC.